This T cell receptor (beta chain) was recorded in a study of blood T cell repertoires in COVID-19. The assay was immunoSEQ multiplex PCR, and TCRdb's table has in-frame clones only and misses some. The sample records 300,000 to 350,000 clones, approximately 90% being singletons. The sequenced sample consisted of peripheral blood. The receptor was isolated from a man aged 25-45 years with COVID-19, enrolled during active disease.

CDR3 amino acids: CASSRSGWNNQPQHF. In DNA, the CDR3 is TGTGCCAGCAGCCGCTCAGGGTGGAACAATCAGCCCCAGCATTTT. J is TRBJ1-5 and V is TRBV3-1 (or the pseudogene TRBV3-2); D is perhaps TRBD1 (5 bases). Germline CDR1 and CDR2: LGHDT and YNNKEL (reference sequence). Trimming cost V 4 bases and J 3 bases, with 13 bases left between them. The CDR3 spans 15 residues.